This T cell receptor (beta chain) was recorded in a study of low-dose radiotherapy and immunotherapy resistance in tumors. TRAV- and TRBV-specific primers, spanning alpha and beta chains, primed first-strand cDNA. The PCR that amplified TCRs ran for around 22 cycles, relying on a constant-region primer and a V-primer adapter. One entry per CDR3 protein results from TCRdb running MiXCR on the reads. The data show over 70,000 distinct CDR3 sequences, more than 25% seen once. In germline, CDR1 is MNHEY, CDR2 SVGAGI. The CDR3 covers 16 residues. The ends lost 6 bases at V and 0 bases at J; junction bases unmatched: 9. The time point here: before trial treatment. This clonotype was seen repeatedly, ten times or more.

The source was PBMCs, collected before treatment. The genes are TRBV6-5 and TRBJ2-7, with 9 bases matching TRBD2. The receptor comes from a female donor with ovarian cancer. The CDR3 region has the DNA TGTGCCAGCAGGACTGGTCTAGCGGGGCCCTCCTACGAGCAGTACTTC. Residues: CASRTGLAGPSYEQYF.